This TCR beta chain was found in a study of T cells in Graves' hyperthyroidism and ophthalmopathy (dated by TCRdb to the late 2010s). Regarding the research as a whole: Peripheral blood samples were taken at initial diagnosis, before any treatment was given. The 100 or so discovery patients were randomly divided into training and test sets at a 7:3 ratio. According to the paper, TCR Vbeta CDR3 sequencing was carried out on roughly 130 peripheral blood samples, which came from 40 to 45 ophthalmopathy, 80 or so hyperthyroidism and about 17 progressor patients. Prospective prediction of ophthalmopathy was tested in an independent validation cohort of 18 to 20 hyperthyroidism patients and some 17 patients who later progressed to ophthalmopathy. The study also compared thyroid tissue and blood T-cell repertoires from more than 5 Graves' hyperthyroidism patients. Once sampling was done, hyperthyroidism patients were given methimazole at a starting dose of 30 mg daily, whereas ophthalmopathy patients were given high-dose intravenous methylprednisolone. To identify TCR V-J signatures that set the groups apart, the researchers used a discovery cohort of roughly 100 patients, made up of 40 to 45 with Graves' ophthalmopathy and some 58 with stable Graves' hyperthyroidism. Points the paper makes about the study in general: No statistical method was used to fix the sample size in advance, and group allocation was not hidden from the investigators. Most expanded thyroid clonotypes (frequency above 0.001) were also found in blood, which suggests that blood repertoires may mirror thyroid immune responses. A 13 V-J signature model separated ophthalmopathy from stable hyperthyroidism, with 87.88% sensitivity and about 81% specificity in cross-validation and 80%/75% in testing. During validation, the model predicted progression to ophthalmopathy a median of about 5.9 months ahead of onset, with almost 71% sensitivity and under 85% specificity.

The TCR beta CDR3 regions were amplified from the RNA transcripts. A first-round RT-PCR of the TCR CDR3 used the HTBI primer set with the Qiagen OneStep RT-PCR kit. A second multiplex PCR round built the libraries, followed by size selection and purification. Paired-end sequencing of the libraries was performed with 100 bp reads on an Illumina HiSeq2000. Under the source paper's analysis protocol: SOAPnuke was used to process the raw data, throwing out any read that contained adapters or uncalled bases, had a mean Phred below 15, or lacked an exact constant-primer or identifier match. High-quality paired reads were merged using COPE v1.2.5, and each unique nucleotide sequence was defined as a clonotype. MiTCR v1.1 was used to align the clonotypes against IMGT TRBV, TRBD and TRBJ reference segments. The analysis included only V-J combinations with a frequency above 0.0001, which together covered around 99% of the repertoires. A TCS score was defined as the ratio of F50 (clonal expansion) to E x V (chaos), with BLOSUM62-based TCRdist applied between CDR3 peptides within each V-J. Welch's t-statistics and random forest reduced around 550 V-J features to 10 to 15, which were used in a naive Bayes classifier (R e1071). TCRdb cleaned the public reads at Q25 with fastp, built clones with MiXCR and kept in-frame beta chains. Identical CDR3 protein sequences are pooled into one entry, listed with their most common genes and DNA. The V and J calls and clone size are TCRdb's, not the authors'. The sample profile shows 330,000 or so distinct CDR3 sequences; 15% to 20% of them were found once. Of the sample, under 40% is held by the ten largest clones.

Reading from cysteine to phenylalanine, the CDR3 counts 11 amino acids. Only CDR3 DNA is held: 33 bases, read in frame from base 1. The germline V gene (reference sequence) yields LGHDT for CDR1 and YNNKEL for CDR2. A word on this clonotype: The specificity of this receptor is unknown. Germline is not matched at one junction end, which may reflect a read error.

Ophthalmopathy patients had moderately to severely active disease, with a Clinical Activity Score of 3 or more, a NOSPECS grade of 4 or more, and a disease duration of less than 3 months. Exclusion was applied to patients with uncontrolled infections, other autoimmune diseases, pregnancy or lactation. Diagnoses were based on clinical symptoms, serum thyroxine and TRAb, thyroid ultrasound and orbital computed tomography. Ficoll-Paque density gradient centrifugation was used to isolate PBMCs from around 10 ml of fresh peripheral blood. Total RNA was extracted using Trizol reagent, and RNA quality was assessed on an Agilent 2100 Bioanalyzer.

Material: blood. The chain employs TRBV3-1 and TRBJ1-1, with a tentative D gene TRBD1 over 5 matching bases. The clonotype comes from a man between 45 and 60 years old with Graves' ophthalmopathy. The CDR3 has the sequence CASSYDRGIVF. Read as DNA, the sequence is TGTGCCAGCAGCTACGACCGGGGGATTGTCTTT.